A selection of T cell receptor beta chains follows, all from one sample in a study of metastatic and nonmetastatic thyroid tumors. TCRdb re-clonotyped the PCR reads through MiXCR. There are under 45,000 clones in the sample; around 28% occur only once, and approximately 9.6% lies in the top ten. The sequenced sample was blood. All receptors come from a male donor with papillary thyroid cancer or a benign thyroid nodule (not recorded which). Some clones in this sample may be carry-over from other donors' samples. CDR3s include the opening cysteine and the closing phenylalanine or tryptophan. The order of the fields is J gene, V gene, D gene, clone size, CDR3 protein, CDR3 DNA. D genes are given only for firm matches. The size of a clone is reported for some rows only, either as once, few or many, or as a class for expanded clones.

J: TRBJ2-3
V: TRBV3-1
D: -
size: many
CDR3: CASSQDEGRVSDTQYF
DNA: TGTGCCAGCAGCCAAGATGAGGGGCGAGTATCAGATACGCAGTATTTT

J: TRBJ2-1
V: TRBV13
D: -
size: -
CDR3: CASTGRSSYNEQFF
DNA: TGTGCCAGCACCGGAAGAAGCTCCTACAATGAGCAGTTCTTC

J: TRBJ1-1
V: TRBV4-1
D: -
size: -
CDR3: CASRPRTGQNTEAFF
DNA: TGCGCCAGCAGGCCTCGAACAGGACAGAACACTGAAGCTTTCTTT

J: TRBJ1-1
V: TRBV6-2/TRBV6-3
D: -
size: -
CDR3: CASSYGGRYLGAGIDTEAFF
DNA: TGTGCCAGCAGTTACGGGGGGCGGTATCTAGGAGCAGGCATCGACACTGAAGCTTTCTTT

J: TRBJ2-7
V: TRBV6-1
D: -
size: -
CDR3: CASSHLRMDDEEQSF
DNA: TGTGCCAGCAGCCACCTCCGGATGGATGATGAAGAGCAGTCCTTC

J: TRBJ2-7
V: TRBV20-1
D: -
size: few
CDR3: CSATKSGLPEGYEQYF
DNA: TGCAGTGCGACCAAATCGGGACTCCCGGAGGGCTACGAGCAGTACTTC

J: TRBJ2-3
V: TRBV6-1
D: TRBD1
size: -
CDR3: CASSNRQGPDTHYF
DNA: TGTGCCAGCAGCAACCGACAGGGGCCAGATACGCATTATTTT

J: TRBJ2-1
V: TRBV11-3
D: -
size: many
CDR3: CASSFGIRSYNEQFF
DNA: TGTGCCAGCAGCTTCGGCATCCGCTCCTACAATGAGCAGTTCTTC

J: TRBJ1-3
V: TRBV9
D: -
size: -
CDR3: CASSLFEGGNTTYF
DNA: TGTGCCAGCAGCCTGTTTGAGGGGGGAAACACCACATATTTT

J: TRBJ1-6
V: TRBV6-6
D: TRBD1
size: medium-sized
CDR3: CASSYSPTGYGNSPLHF
DNA: TGTGCCAGCAGTTACTCCCCGACAGGGTACGGTAATTCACCCCTCCACTTT